These T cell receptor beta chains were read from a single sample in a study of molecular identifiers for immune sequencing clone quantification. One entry per CDR3 protein, called by TCRdb with MiXCR from the PCR reads. The sample yields about 500,000 distinct CDR3 sequences, under 30% seen once. Source material: naive CD8+ T cells from blood, with Jurkat cell RNA spiked in. Receptors originate from a human donor in good health. Some libraries in this study had Jurkat cell RNA spiked in. The CDR3 runs from the conserved cysteine through the conserved F or W. The D gene is left open where the match is weak. Clone size is stated in some rows and not others, as once, few, many or a class when expanded.

clone size: many
V gene: TRBV4-3
J gene: TRBJ2-6
D gene: TRBD1
CDR3 protein: CASSQVLGTGGPGANVLTF
CDR3 DNA: TGCGCCAGCAGCCAAGTTTTAGGGACAGGGGGCCCTGGGGCCAACGTCCTGACTTTC

clone size: many
V gene: TRBV5-4
J gene: TRBJ1-5
D gene: NA
CDR3 protein: CASSRDGNQPQHF
CDR3 DNA: TGTGCCAGCAGCCGGGATGGAAATCAGCCCCAGCATTTT

clone size: NA
V gene: TRBV7-6
J gene: TRBJ2-7
D gene: NA
CDR3 protein: CASSLAGGVGSSYEQYF
CDR3 DNA: TGTGCCAGCAGCTTAGCGGGGGGAGTGGGGAGCTCCTACGAGCAGTACTTC

clone size: NA
V gene: TRBV4-1
J gene: TRBJ1-5
D gene: TRBD1
CDR3 protein: CASSSPGTDQPQHF
CDR3 DNA: TGCGCCAGCAGCTCCCCCGGGACAGATCAGCCCCAGCATTTT

clone size: few
V gene: TRBV12-5
J gene: TRBJ2-4
D gene: TRBD2
CDR3 protein: CASGSWTSGERGNIQYF
CDR3 DNA: TGTGCTAGTGGTTCCTGGACTAGCGGGGAGCGGGGGAACATTCAGTACTTC

clone size: few
V gene: TRBV27
J gene: TRBJ2-2
D gene: NA
CDR3 protein: CATFTRGANTGELFF
CDR3 DNA: TGTGCGACCTTTACGAGAGGGGCGAACACCGGGGAGCTGTTTTTT

clone size: NA
V gene: TRBV7-9
J gene: TRBJ2-1
D gene: NA
CDR3 protein: CASSPIRGGGDSYNEQFF
CDR3 DNA: TGTGCCAGCAGCCCGATCAGGGGGGGCGGAGATTCCTACAATGAGCAGTTCTTC

clone size: few
V gene: TRBV11-2
J gene: TRBJ1-5
D gene: NA
CDR3 protein: CASSLEAGVGNQPQHF
CDR3 DNA: TGTGCCAGCAGCTTAGAGGCAGGGGTAGGTAATCAGCCCCAGCATTTT

clone size: few
V gene: TRBV7-6
J gene: TRBJ1-4
D gene: TRBD1
CDR3 protein: CASSPDRANEKLFF
CDR3 DNA: TGTGCCAGCAGCCCAGACAGGGCTAATGAAAAACTGTTTTTT

clone size: many
V gene: TRBV25-1
J gene: TRBJ2-3
D gene: NA
CDR3 protein: CASSELAVTDTQYF
CDR3 DNA: TGTGCCAGCAGTGAGCTAGCAGTCACAGATACGCAGTATTTT

clone size: NA
V gene: TRBV4-3
J gene: TRBJ2-1
D gene: TRBD2
CDR3 protein: CASAMEAGSGGREQFF
CDR3 DNA: TGCGCCAGTGCCATGGAGGCTGGTAGCGGGGGAAGGGAGCAGTTCTTC

clone size: few
V gene: TRBV3-1
J gene: TRBJ2-5
D gene: NA
CDR3 protein: CASSQGIYRHGETQYF
CDR3 DNA: TGTGCCAGCAGCCAAGGGATCTACAGGCATGGAGAGACCCAGTACTTC

clone size: NA
V gene: TRBV10-2
J gene: TRBJ1-3
D gene: NA
CDR3 protein: CASGLDSSGNTIYF
CDR3 DNA: TGCGCCAGCGGCCTAGATAGCTCTGGAAACACCATATATTTT

clone size: few
V gene: TRBV5-6
J gene: TRBJ1-1
D gene: NA
CDR3 protein: CASSLRTEAFF
CDR3 DNA: TGTGCCAGCAGCTTGCGGACTGAAGCTTTCTTT

clone size: few
V gene: TRBV30
J gene: TRBJ1-1
D gene: TRBD1
CDR3 protein: CAWSVPGQGHTEAFF
CDR3 DNA: TGTGCCTGGAGTGTACCGGGACAGGGGCACACTGAAGCTTTCTTT

clone size: NA
V gene: TRBV4-1
J gene: TRBJ2-7
D gene: NA
CDR3 protein: CASSQAQGDEQYF
CDR3 DNA: TGCGCCAGCAGCCAAGCCCAAGGGGACGAGCAGTACTTC

clone size: few
V gene: TRBV2
J gene: TRBJ2-2
D gene: NA
CDR3 protein: CASTRSNTGELFF
CDR3 DNA: TGTGCCAGCACCAGATCGAACACCGGGGAGCTGTTTTTT

clone size: NA
V gene: TRBV5-4
J gene: TRBJ2-3
D gene: NA
CDR3 protein: CASSLAAGNTDTQYF
CDR3 DNA: TGTGCCAGCAGCTTGGCCGCGGGTAACACAGATACGCAGTATTTT

clone size: few
V gene: TRBV7-9
J gene: TRBJ2-1
D gene: NA
CDR3 protein: CASSSKGTGHGEQFF
CDR3 DNA: TGTGCCAGCAGCTCCAAGGGGACTGGTCACGGTGAGCAGTTCTTC

clone size: few
V gene: TRBV4-3
J gene: TRBJ2-1
D gene: NA
CDR3 protein: CASSRSGGGGFSYNEQFF
CDR3 DNA: TGCGCCAGCAGCCGATCCGGAGGAGGGGGCTTCTCCTACAATGAGCAGTTCTTC

clone size: many
V gene: TRBV5-1
J gene: TRBJ2-3
D gene: TRBD2
CDR3 protein: CASSNSGREDTQYF
CDR3 DNA: TGCGCCAGCAGCAATAGCGGGAGGGAAGATACGCAGTATTTT

clone size: few
V gene: TRBV30
J gene: TRBJ1-5
D gene: TRBD1
CDR3 protein: CAWSVGQGDQPQHF
CDR3 DNA: TGTGCCTGGAGTGTGGGACAGGGGGATCAGCCCCAGCATTTT

clone size: many
V gene: TRBV7-8
J gene: TRBJ2-5
D gene: TRBD2
CDR3 protein: CASSLESSGGPETQYF
CDR3 DNA: TGTGCCAGCAGCTTAGAATCTAGCGGGGGCCCGGAGACCCAGTACTTC

clone size: NA
V gene: TRBV11-2
J gene: TRBJ2-5
D gene: NA
CDR3 protein: CASSLTTDQYF
CDR3 DNA: TGTGCCAGCAGCTTAACGACGGACCAGTACTTC

clone size: few
V gene: TRBV28
J gene: TRBJ1-2
D gene: NA
CDR3 protein: CASSLTLLSYGYTF
CDR3 DNA: TGTGCCAGCAGTTTAACCCTGCTAAGCTATGGCTACACCTTC

clone size: once
V gene: TRBV20-1
J gene: TRBJ2-4
D gene: NA
CDR3 protein: CSARGWGEDTIAKNIQYF
CDR3 DNA: TGCAGTGCAAGAGGGTGGGGCGAGGACACAATAGCCAAAAACATTCAGTACTTC

clone size: few
V gene: TRBV23-1
J gene: TRBJ1-5
D gene: TRBD1
CDR3 protein: CASSQAGQGQHQPQHF
CDR3 DNA: TGCGCCAGCAGTCAAGCGGGACAGGGACAACACCAGCCCCAGCATTTT

clone size: NA
V gene: TRBV4-3
J gene: TRBJ1-3
D gene: NA
CDR3 protein: CASSQDRWQGSGNTIYF
CDR3 DNA: TGCGCCAGCAGCCAAGATCGTTGGCAGGGATCCGGAAACACCATATATTTT

clone size: few
V gene: TRBV11-2
J gene: TRBJ2-7
D gene: NA
CDR3 protein: CASSLVTGGLYEQYF
CDR3 DNA: TGTGCCAGCAGCTTAGTGACGGGGGGCCTTTACGAGCAGTACTTC

clone size: NA
V gene: TRBV6-1
J gene: TRBJ2-1
D gene: NA
CDR3 protein: CASLSFSFYNEQFF
CDR3 DNA: TGTGCCAGCCTCTCCTTCAGTTTCTACAATGAGCAGTTCTTC

clone size: NA
V gene: TRBV4-3
J gene: TRBJ1-6
D gene: NA
CDR3 protein: CASSQDFVGQGNSPLHF
CDR3 DNA: TGCGCCAGCAGCCAAGATTTCGTGGGGCAGGGTAATTCACCCCTCCACTTT

clone size: many
V gene: TRBV28
J gene: TRBJ2-4
D gene: TRBD1
CDR3 protein: CASSFRDSQAKNIQYF
CDR3 DNA: TGTGCCAGCAGTTTTAGGGACAGTCAGGCCAAAAACATTCAGTACTTC

clone size: NA
V gene: TRBV7-2
J gene: TRBJ2-7
D gene: NA
CDR3 protein: CASSAGLTHYEQYF
CDR3 DNA: TGTGCCAGCAGCGCGGGACTGACACACTACGAGCAGTACTTC

clone size: many
V gene: TRBV5-1
J gene: TRBJ1-1
D gene: NA
CDR3 protein: CASSFRRENTEAFF
CDR3 DNA: TGCGCCAGCAGCTTTCGACGGGAGAACACTGAAGCTTTCTTT

clone size: many
V gene: TRBV7-2
J gene: TRBJ2-3
D gene: NA
CDR3 protein: CASSLNGGGDTDTQYF
CDR3 DNA: TGTGCCAGCAGCTTAAATGGAGGAGGCGACACAGATACGCAGTATTTT

clone size: few
V gene: TRBV9
J gene: TRBJ1-1
D gene: TRBD1
CDR3 protein: CASSRTGTTEAFF
CDR3 DNA: TGTGCCAGCAGCCGGACAGGGACCACTGAAGCTTTCTTT

clone size: many
V gene: TRBV29-1
J gene: TRBJ2-3
D gene: TRBD2
CDR3 protein: CSVEEGRGFPDTQYF
CDR3 DNA: TGCAGCGTTGAAGAGGGGCGGGGGTTTCCAGATACGCAGTATTTT

clone size: NA
V gene: TRBV11-3
J gene: TRBJ1-1
D gene: NA
CDR3 protein: CASSLWTGNEAFF
CDR3 DNA: TGTGCCAGCAGCCTTTGGACGGGGAATGAAGCTTTCTTT

clone size: few
V gene: TRBV25-1
J gene: TRBJ2-7
D gene: TRBD2
CDR3 protein: CASRGHSGNDYEQYF
CDR3 DNA: TGTGCCAGCAGGGGGCATAGCGGGAACGACTACGAGCAGTACTTC

clone size: many
V gene: TRBV7-8
J gene: TRBJ1-2
D gene: NA
CDR3 protein: CASSLIVSDGYTF
CDR3 DNA: TGTGCCAGCAGCTTAATAGTTAGTGATGGCTACACCTTC

clone size: once
V gene: TRBV28
J gene: TRBJ2-5
D gene: NA
CDR3 protein: CASSFWVGGAPQAPQYF
CDR3 DNA: TGTGCCAGCAGTTTTTGGGTAGGGGGGGCACCCCAAGCGCCCCAGTACTTC

clone size: many
V gene: TRBV7-2
J gene: TRBJ2-3
D gene: NA
CDR3 protein: CASSLGLAMGTDTQYF
CDR3 DNA: TGTGCCAGCAGCTTAGGGTTAGCGATGGGCACAGATACGCAGTATTTT

clone size: few
V gene: TRBV4-2
J gene: TRBJ1-3
D gene: TRBD1
CDR3 protein: CASSQDRGYGNTIYF
CDR3 DNA: TGTGCCAGCAGCCAGGACAGGGGTTATGGAAACACCATATATTTT

clone size: NA
V gene: TRBV6-2/TRBV6-3
J gene: TRBJ1-5
D gene: NA
CDR3 protein: CASSLTLRRGPQHF
CDR3 DNA: TGTGCCAGCAGTTTGACCCTGAGGCGTGGGCCCCAGCATTTT

clone size: many
V gene: TRBV7-2
J gene: TRBJ2-3
D gene: NA
CDR3 protein: CASSPRTYITDTQYF
CDR3 DNA: TGTGCCAGCAGCCCCCGGACCTATATCACAGATACGCAGTATTTT

clone size: few
V gene: TRBV11-2
J gene: TRBJ1-1
D gene: NA
CDR3 protein: CASSLYRAYTEAFF
CDR3 DNA: TGTGCCAGCAGCTTATACAGGGCATACACTGAAGCTTTCTTT

clone size: few
V gene: TRBV4-3
J gene: TRBJ2-7
D gene: NA
CDR3 protein: CASSQDSGGQTTYEQYF
CDR3 DNA: TGCGCCAGCAGCCAAGATTCCGGGGGACAGACAACCTACGAGCAGTACTTC

clone size: many
V gene: TRBV6-5
J gene: TRBJ1-5
D gene: NA
CDR3 protein: CASSPEPVGSNQPQHF
CDR3 DNA: TGTGCCAGCAGCCCCGAGCCCGTGGGGAGCAATCAGCCCCAGCATTTT

clone size: few
V gene: TRBV7-9
J gene: TRBJ2-2
D gene: TRBD1
CDR3 protein: CASSSRDSLSTGELFF
CDR3 DNA: TGTGCCAGCAGCTCCCGGGACAGTCTTAGCACCGGGGAGCTGTTTTTT

clone size: NA
V gene: TRBV12-3/TRBV12-4
J gene: TRBJ2-7
D gene: TRBD1
CDR3 protein: CASRDRGRYEQYF
CDR3 DNA: TGTGCCAGCAGGGACAGGGGGCGATACGAGCAGTACTTC

clone size: few
V gene: TRBV25-1
J gene: TRBJ2-1
D gene: NA
CDR3 protein: CASSEGAGTPNNEQFF
CDR3 DNA: TGTGCCAGCAGTGAAGGGGCCGGGACACCGAACAATGAGCAGTTCTTC

clone size: NA
V gene: TRBV29-1
J gene: TRBJ2-3
D gene: NA
CDR3 protein: CSVESGRPTDTQYF
CDR3 DNA: TGCAGCGTTGAGTCAGGGAGACCCACAGATACGCAGTATTTT

clone size: NA
V gene: TRBV27
J gene: TRBJ1-5
D gene: NA
CDR3 protein: CASSPLLGQNQPQHF
CDR3 DNA: TGTGCCAGCAGTCCTCTCCTGGGTCAAAATCAGCCCCAGCATTTT

clone size: many
V gene: TRBV2
J gene: TRBJ2-4
D gene: NA
CDR3 protein: CASSETGPGPNIQYF
CDR3 DNA: TGTGCCAGCAGTGAAACGGGTCCGGGGCCAAACATTCAGTACTTC

clone size: NA
V gene: TRBV4-3
J gene: TRBJ1-4
D gene: NA
CDR3 protein: CASSQEGPGRGEKLLF
CDR3 DNA: TGCGCCAGCAGCCAAGAGGGCCCGGGGCGAGGCGAAAAACTGTTATTT

clone size: NA
V gene: TRBV4-1
J gene: TRBJ2-2
D gene: NA
CDR3 protein: CASSQGGDANTGELFF
CDR3 DNA: TGCGCCAGCAGCCAAGGGGGGGATGCGAACACCGGGGAGCTGTTTTTT

clone size: few
V gene: TRBV12-3/TRBV12-4
J gene: TRBJ2-1
D gene: NA
CDR3 protein: CASRETSATYNEQFF
CDR3 DNA: TGTGCCAGCAGGGAAACTAGTGCGACCTACAATGAGCAGTTCTTC

clone size: many
V gene: TRBV25-1
J gene: TRBJ2-5
D gene: NA
CDR3 protein: CASSDLQETQYF
CDR3 DNA: TGTGCCAGCAGTGACCTACAAGAGACCCAGTACTTC

clone size: few
V gene: TRBV5-3
J gene: TRBJ2-3
D gene: NA
CDR3 protein: CASSRGKYTDTQYF
CDR3 DNA: TGTGCCAGCAGCAGGGGTAAATACACAGATACGCAGTATTTT

clone size: few
V gene: TRBV2
J gene: TRBJ2-1
D gene: TRBD2
CDR3 protein: CASSYPGLAGNEQFF
CDR3 DNA: TGTGCCAGCAGTTACCCGGGACTAGCAGGCAATGAGCAGTTCTTC